This T cell receptor beta chain was sequenced for a study of blood T cells in healthy people across ages. There are many counts of this clonotype. The antigen is not known. Using a J-beta primer mix together with a sample-barcoded 5' primer, a second PCR was run for roughly 6 to 11 cycles. TCRdb redid the calling of the 5' RACE reads with MiXCR, one entry per CDR3 protein. The table has 1.5 million to 2 million distinct CDR3 sequences, 28% seen once; the top ten hold 7% to 9%. The V gene end was trimmed by 2 bases and the J gene end by 1 base; junction bases not matched to a gene: 2. CDR1 and CDR2 (germline): ENHRY, SYGVKD. CDR3 length: 14 residues. Notes on the study in general: With unsorted PBMCs, a conclusive comparison of naive versus antigen-experienced cells was not possible.

Material for sequencing was blood. The chain joins TRBV10-3 to TRBJ2-7, with 7 nucleotides matching TRBD1. This TCR was sampled from a woman in her twenties or thirties in good health. The CDR3 DNA reads TGTGCCATCAGTGAGCCCAGGGGGTCCTACGAGCAGTACTTC. Its translation: CAISEPRGSYEQYF.